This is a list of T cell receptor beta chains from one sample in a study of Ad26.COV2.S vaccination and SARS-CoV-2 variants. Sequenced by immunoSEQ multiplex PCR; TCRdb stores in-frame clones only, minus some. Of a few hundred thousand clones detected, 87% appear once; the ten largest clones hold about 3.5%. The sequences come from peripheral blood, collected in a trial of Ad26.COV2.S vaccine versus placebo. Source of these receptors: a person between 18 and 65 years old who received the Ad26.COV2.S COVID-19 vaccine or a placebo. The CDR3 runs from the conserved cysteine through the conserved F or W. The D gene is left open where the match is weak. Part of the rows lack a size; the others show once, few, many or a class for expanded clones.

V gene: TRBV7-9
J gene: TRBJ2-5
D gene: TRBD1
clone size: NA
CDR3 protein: CASSPTNRDRGRETQYF
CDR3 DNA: TGTGCCAGCAGCCCAACCAACCGGGACAGGGGGCGGGAGACCCAGTACTTC

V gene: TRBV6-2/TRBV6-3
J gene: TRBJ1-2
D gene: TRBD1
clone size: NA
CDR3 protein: CASSGLQGAYGYTF
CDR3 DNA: TGTGCCAGCAGTGGTCTGCAGGGGGCCTATGGCTACACCTTC

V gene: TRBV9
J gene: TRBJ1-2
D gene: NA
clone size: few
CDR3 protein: CASSVPRGGGYTF
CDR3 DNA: TGTGCCAGCAGCGTACCCCGTGGGGGTGGCTACACCTTC

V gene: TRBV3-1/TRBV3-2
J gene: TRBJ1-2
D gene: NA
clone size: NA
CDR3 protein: CASSSGNNYGYTF
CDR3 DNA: TGTGCCAGCAGCTCAGGAAATAACTATGGCTACACCTTC

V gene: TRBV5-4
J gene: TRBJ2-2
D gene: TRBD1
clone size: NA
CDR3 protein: CASSLGQGANTGELFF
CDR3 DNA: TGTGCCAGCAGCCTCGGACAGGGGGCTAACACCGGGGAGCTGTTTTTT

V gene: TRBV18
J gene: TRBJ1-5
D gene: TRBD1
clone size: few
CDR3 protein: CASSVTGTGVTGSNQPQHF
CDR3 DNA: TGTGCCAGCTCAGTAACCGGGACAGGGGTTACGGGGAGCAATCAGCCCCAGCATTTT

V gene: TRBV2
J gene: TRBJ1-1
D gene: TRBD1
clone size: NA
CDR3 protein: CASSDPGGTGMENTEAFF
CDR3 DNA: TGTGCCAGCAGTGACCCCGGAGGGACAGGGATGGAGAACACTGAAGCTTTCTTT

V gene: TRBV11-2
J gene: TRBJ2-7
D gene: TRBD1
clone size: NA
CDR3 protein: CASSLDPRQGREQYF
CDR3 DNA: TGTGCCAGCAGCTTAGATCCACGACAGGGAAGGGAGCAGTACTTC

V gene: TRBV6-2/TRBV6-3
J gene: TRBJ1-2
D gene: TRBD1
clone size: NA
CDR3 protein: CASSYPFRDRLYYGYTF
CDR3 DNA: TGTGCCAGCAGTTATCCTTTCCGGGACAGGCTATACTATGGCTACACCTTC

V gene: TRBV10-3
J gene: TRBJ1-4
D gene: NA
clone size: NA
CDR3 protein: CAQQRRPEKLFF
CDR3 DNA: TGTGCCCAACAGAGGCGACCTGAAAAACTGTTTTTT